Detailed here is one T cell receptor beta chain. This entry is derived from a study of tumor-infiltrating lymphocytes in localized non-small cell lung cancer. The protocol was immunoSEQ multiplex PCR, while the TCRdb copy is restricted to in-frame clones and leaves out a portion. The sample has about 15,000 clones; roughly 71% are singletons. The ends lost 5 bases at V and 4 bases at J; junction bases unmatched: 3. Germline CDR1 reads SGHTA; CDR2 reads FQGNSA. There are 14 residues in the CDR3. The chain links TRBV7-2 to TRBJ2-5, with TRBD2 matching 11 bases. This receptor was obtained from a human donor with non-small cell lung cancer. The material sequenced was lung tumor tissue. CDR3 sequence (DNA): TGTGCCAGCAGCCTGACTAGCGGGACAGAGACCCAGTACTTC. Translating it yields CASSLTSGTETQYF. Full variable domain (outside the CDR3, taken from reference TRBV7-2 and TRBJ2-5): GAGVSQSPSNKVTEKGKDVELRCDPISGHTALYWYRQSLGQGLEFLIYFQGNSAPDKSGLPSDRFSAERTGGSVSTLTIQRTQQEDSAVYLCASSLTSGTETQYFGPGTRLLVL.